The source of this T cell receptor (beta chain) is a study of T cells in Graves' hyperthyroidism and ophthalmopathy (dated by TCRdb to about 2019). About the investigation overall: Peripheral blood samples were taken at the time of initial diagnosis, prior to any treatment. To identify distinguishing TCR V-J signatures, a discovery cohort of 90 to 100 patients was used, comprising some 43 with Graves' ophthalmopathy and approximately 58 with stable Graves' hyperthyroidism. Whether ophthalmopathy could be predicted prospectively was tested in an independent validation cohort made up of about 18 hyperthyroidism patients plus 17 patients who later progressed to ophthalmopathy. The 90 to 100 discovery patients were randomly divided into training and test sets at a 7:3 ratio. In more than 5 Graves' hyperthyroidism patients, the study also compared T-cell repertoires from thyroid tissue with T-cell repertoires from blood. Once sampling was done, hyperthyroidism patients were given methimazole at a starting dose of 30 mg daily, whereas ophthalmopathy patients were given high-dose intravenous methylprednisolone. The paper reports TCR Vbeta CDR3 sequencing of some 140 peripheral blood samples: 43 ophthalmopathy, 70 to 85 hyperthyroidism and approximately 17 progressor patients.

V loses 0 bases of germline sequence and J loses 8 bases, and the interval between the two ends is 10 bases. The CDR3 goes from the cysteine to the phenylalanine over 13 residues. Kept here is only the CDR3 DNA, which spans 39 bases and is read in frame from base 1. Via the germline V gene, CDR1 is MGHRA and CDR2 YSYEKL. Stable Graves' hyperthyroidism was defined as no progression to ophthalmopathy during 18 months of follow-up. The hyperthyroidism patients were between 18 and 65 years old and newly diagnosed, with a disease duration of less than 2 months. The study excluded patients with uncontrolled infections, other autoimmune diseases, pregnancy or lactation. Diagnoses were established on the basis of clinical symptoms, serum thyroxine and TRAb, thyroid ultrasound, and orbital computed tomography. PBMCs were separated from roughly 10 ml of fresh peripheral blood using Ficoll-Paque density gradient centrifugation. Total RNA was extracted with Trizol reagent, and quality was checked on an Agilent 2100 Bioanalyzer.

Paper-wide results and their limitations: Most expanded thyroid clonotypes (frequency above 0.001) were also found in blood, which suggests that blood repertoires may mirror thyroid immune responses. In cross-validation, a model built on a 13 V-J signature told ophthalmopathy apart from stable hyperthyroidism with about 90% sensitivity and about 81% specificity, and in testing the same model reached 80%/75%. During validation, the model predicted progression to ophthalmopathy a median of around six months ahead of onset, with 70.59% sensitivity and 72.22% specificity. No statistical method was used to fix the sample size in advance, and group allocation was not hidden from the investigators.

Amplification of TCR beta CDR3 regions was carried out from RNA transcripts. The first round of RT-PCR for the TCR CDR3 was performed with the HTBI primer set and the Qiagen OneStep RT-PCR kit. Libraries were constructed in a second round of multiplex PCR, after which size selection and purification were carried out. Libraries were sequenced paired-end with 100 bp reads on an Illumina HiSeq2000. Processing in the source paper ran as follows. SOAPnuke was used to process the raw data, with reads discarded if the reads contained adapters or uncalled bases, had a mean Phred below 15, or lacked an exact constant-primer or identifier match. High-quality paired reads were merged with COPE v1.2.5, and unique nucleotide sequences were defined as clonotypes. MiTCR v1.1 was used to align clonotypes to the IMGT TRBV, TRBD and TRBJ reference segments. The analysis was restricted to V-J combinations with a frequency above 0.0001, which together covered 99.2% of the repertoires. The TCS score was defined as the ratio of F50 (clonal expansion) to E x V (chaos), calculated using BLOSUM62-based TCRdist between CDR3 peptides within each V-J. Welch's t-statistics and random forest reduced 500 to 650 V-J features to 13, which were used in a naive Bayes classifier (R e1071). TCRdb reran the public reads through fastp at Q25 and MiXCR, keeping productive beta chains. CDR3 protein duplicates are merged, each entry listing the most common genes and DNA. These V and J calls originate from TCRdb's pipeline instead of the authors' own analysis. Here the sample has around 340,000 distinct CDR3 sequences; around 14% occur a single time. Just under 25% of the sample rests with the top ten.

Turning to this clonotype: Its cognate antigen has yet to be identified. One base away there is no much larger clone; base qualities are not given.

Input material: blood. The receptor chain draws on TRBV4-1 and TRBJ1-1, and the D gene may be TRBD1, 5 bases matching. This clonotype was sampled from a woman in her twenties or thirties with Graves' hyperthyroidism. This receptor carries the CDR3 CASSQEWGEEAFF. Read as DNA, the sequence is TGCGCCAGCAGCCAAGAATGGGGGGAGGAAGCTTTCTTT.